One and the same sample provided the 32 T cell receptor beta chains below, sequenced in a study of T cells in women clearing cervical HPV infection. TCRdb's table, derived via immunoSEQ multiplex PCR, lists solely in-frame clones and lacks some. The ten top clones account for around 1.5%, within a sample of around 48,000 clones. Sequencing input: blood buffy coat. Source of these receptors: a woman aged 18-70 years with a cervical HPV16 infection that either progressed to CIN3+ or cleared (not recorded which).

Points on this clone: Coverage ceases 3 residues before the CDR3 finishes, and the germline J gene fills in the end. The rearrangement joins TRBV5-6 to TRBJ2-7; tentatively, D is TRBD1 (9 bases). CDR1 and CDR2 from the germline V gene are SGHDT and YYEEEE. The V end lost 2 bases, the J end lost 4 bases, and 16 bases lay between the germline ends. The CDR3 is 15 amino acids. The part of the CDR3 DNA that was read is TGTGCCAGCAGCTTTAGCGGGACAGGGTTTTACGAG. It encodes CASSFSGTGFYE. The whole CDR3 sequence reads CASSFSGTGFYEQYF.

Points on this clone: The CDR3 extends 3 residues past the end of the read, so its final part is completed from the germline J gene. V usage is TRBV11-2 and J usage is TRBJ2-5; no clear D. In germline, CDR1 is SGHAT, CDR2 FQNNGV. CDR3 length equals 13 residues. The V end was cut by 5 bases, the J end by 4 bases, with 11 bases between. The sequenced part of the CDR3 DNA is TGTGCCAGCAGCCACCCGGGTAGAGAGACC. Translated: CASSHPGRET. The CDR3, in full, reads CASSHPGRETQYF.

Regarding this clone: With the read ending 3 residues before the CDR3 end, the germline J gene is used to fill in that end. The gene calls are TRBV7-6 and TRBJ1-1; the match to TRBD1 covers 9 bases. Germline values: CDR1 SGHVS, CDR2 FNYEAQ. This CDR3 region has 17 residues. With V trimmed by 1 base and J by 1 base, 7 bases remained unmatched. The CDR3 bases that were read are TGTGCCAGCAGCTTAGTGGGACAGGGATCTACGAACACTGAA. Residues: CASSLVGQGSTNTE. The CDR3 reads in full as CASSLVGQGSTNTEAFF.

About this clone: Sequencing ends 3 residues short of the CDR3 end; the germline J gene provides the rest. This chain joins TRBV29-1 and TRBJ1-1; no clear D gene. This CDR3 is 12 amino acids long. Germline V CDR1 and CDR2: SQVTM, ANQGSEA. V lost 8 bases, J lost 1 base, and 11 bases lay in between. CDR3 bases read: TGCAGCACCTCAACAGCGAACACTGAA. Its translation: CSTSTANTE. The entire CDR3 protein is CSTSTANTEAFF.

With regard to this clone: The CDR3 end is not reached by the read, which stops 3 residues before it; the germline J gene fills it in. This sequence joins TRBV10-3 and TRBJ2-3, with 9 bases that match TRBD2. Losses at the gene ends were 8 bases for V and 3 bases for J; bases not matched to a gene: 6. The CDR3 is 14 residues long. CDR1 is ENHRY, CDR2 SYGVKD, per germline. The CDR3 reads CAIRSLAGTDTQYF. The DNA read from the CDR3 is TGTGCCATCCGCTCTCTAGCGGGAACAGATACG.

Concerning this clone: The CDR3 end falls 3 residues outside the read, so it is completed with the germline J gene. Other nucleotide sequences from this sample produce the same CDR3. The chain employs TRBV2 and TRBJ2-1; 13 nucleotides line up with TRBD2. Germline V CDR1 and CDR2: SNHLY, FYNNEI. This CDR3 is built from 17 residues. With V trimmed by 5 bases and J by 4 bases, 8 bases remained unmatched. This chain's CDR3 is CASSYSGLAGVYNEQFF. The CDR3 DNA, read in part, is TGTGCCAGCAGTTACTCCGGACTAGCGGGAGTATACAATGAG.

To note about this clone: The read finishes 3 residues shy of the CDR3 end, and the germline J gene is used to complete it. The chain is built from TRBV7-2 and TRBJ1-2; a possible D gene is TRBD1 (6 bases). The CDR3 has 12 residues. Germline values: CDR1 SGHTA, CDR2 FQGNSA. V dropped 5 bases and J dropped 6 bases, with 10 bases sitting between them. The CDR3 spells CASSSRQDGYTF. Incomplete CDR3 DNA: TGTGCCAGCAGCAGCCGACAGGATGGC.

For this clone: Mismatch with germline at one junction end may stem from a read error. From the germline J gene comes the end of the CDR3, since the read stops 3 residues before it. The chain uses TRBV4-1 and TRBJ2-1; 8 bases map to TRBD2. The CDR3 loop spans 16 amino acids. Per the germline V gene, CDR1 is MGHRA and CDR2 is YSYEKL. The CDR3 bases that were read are TGCACCAGCAGCCAACCGGGACTAGTTACTTTCAATGAG. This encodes CTSSQPGLVTFNE. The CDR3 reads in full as CTSSQPGLVTFNEQFF.

CDR3 DNA, as far as it was read: TGTGCCAGTAGTATAGATTTCCTAGGACAGACAGGC. Its protein is CASSIDFLGQTG. The whole CDR3 is CASSIDFLGQTGYTF. The chain carries TRBV19 and TRBJ1-2; tentative D call: TRBD1 (6 bases). The read halts 3 residues ahead of the CDR3 end, with the missing end drawn from the germline J gene. CDR1 and CDR2 (germline): LNHDA, SQIVND (reference sequence). The CDR3 has 15 residues.

CDR3 DNA, as far as it was read: TGTGCCAGCAGCCCAAAGTACAGGGGTGGTGAAAAA. It codes for CASSPKYRGGEK. The whole CDR3 is CASSPKYRGGEKLFF. The chain joins TRBV11-2 to TRBJ1-4, with 7 bases that match TRBD1. The sequenced fragment ends 3 residues before the CDR3 boundary, so the rest is inferred from the germline J gene. J was trimmed by 7 bases and V by 5 bases; bases with no gene match: 10. The CDR3 runs 15 residues. Looked up from germline, CDR1 is SGHAT and CDR2 is FQNNGV.

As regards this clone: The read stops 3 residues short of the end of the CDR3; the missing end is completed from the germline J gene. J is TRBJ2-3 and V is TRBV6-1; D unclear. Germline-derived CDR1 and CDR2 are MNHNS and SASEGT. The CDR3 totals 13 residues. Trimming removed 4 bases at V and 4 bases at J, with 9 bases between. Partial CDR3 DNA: TGTGCCAGCAGTGTGTCAGTTGCAGATACG. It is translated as CASSVSVADT. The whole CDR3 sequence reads CASSVSVADTQYF.

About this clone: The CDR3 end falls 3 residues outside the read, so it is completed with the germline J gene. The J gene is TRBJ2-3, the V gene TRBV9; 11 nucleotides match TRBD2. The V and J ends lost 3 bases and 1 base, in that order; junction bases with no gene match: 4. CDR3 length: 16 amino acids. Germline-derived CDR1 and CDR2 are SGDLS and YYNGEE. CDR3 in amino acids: CASSGGTSGGTDTQYF. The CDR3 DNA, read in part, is TGTGCCAGCAGCGGGGGGACTAGCGGAGGCACAGATACG.

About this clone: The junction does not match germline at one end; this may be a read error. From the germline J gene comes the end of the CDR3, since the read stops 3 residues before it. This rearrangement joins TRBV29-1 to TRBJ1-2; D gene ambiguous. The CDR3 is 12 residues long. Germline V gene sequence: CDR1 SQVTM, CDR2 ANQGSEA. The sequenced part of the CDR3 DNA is TGCAGCGTTGATATCCCTAATTATGGC. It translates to CSVDIPNYG. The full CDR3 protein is CSVDIPNYGYTF.

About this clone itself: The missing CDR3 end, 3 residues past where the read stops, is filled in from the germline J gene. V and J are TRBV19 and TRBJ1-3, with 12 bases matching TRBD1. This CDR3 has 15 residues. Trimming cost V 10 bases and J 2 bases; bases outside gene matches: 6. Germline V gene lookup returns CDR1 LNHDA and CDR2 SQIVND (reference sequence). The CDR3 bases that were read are TGTGCCACCCGGGACAGGGGGCGAACTGGAAACACC. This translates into CATRDRGRTGNT. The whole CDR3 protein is CATRDRGRTGNTIYF. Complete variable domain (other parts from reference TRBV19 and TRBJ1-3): DGGITQSPKYLFRKEGQNVTLSCEQNLNHDAMYWYRQDPGQGLRLIYYSQIVNDFQKGDIAEGYSVSREKKESFPLTVTSAQKNPTAFYLCATRDRGRTGNTIYFGEGSWLTVV.

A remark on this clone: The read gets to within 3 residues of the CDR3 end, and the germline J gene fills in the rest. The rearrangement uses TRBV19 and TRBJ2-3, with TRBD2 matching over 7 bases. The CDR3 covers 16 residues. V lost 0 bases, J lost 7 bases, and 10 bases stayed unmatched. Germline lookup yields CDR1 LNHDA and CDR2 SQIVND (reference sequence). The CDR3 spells CASSIDIAGERNTQYF. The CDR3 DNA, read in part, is TGTGCCAGTAGTATAGATATCGCGGGGGAGAGAAATACG.

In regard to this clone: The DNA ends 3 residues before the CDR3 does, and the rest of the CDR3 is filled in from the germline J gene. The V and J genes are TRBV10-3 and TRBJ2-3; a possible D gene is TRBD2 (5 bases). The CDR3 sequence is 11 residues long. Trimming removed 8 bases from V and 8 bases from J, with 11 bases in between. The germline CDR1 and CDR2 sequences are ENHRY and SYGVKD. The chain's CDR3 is CAIRGSATQYF. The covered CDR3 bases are TGTGCCATCCGCGGGTCAGCTACG.

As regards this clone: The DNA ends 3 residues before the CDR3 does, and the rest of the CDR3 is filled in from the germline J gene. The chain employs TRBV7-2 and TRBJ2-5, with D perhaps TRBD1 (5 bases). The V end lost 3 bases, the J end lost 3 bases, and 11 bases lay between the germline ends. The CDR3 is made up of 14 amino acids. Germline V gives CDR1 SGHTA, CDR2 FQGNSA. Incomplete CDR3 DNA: TGTGCCAGCAGCTTTTATAACAGGAAAGAGACC. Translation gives CASSFYNRKET. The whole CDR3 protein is CASSFYNRKETQYF.

CDR3 bases read: TGTGCCACCCAGGGGACAGGGAGAGGGAATGAG. This gives the protein CATQGTGRGNE. The full-length CDR3 reads as CATQGTGRGNEQFF. V and J are TRBV19 and TRBJ2-1; the match to TRBD1 covers 9 bases. The CDR3 end is not reached by the read, which stops 3 residues before it; the germline J gene fills it in. The J segment lost 7 bases and the V segment lost 10 bases, leaving 11 bases of the junction unmatched. CDR3 length: 14 amino acids. Germline V gene lookup returns CDR1 LNHDA and CDR2 SQIVND (reference sequence).

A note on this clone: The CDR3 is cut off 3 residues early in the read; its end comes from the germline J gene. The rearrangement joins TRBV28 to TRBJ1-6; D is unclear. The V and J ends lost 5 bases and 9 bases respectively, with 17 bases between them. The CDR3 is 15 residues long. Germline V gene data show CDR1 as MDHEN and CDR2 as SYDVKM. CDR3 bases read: TGTGCCAGCAGTCCCCCTGGCAGACTCACTTCACCC. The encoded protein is CASSPPGRLTSP. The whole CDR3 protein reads CASSPPGRLTSPLHF.

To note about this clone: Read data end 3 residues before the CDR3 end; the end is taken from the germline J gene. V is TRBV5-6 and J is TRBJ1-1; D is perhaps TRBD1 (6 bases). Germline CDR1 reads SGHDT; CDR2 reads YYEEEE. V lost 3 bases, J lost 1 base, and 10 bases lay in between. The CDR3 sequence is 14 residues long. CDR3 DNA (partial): TGTGCCAGCAGCTCGATGGACAGGAACACTGAA. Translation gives CASSSMDRNTE. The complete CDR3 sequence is CASSSMDRNTEAFF.

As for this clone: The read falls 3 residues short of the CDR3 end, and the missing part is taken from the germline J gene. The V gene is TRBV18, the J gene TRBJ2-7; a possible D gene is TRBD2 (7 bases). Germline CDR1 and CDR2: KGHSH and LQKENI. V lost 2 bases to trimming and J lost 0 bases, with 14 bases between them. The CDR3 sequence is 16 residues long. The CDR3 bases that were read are TGTGCCAGCTCACCAGTGGCGGGGGCTAGCTCCTACGAG. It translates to CASSPVAGASSYE. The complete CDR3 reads CASSPVAGASSYEQYF.

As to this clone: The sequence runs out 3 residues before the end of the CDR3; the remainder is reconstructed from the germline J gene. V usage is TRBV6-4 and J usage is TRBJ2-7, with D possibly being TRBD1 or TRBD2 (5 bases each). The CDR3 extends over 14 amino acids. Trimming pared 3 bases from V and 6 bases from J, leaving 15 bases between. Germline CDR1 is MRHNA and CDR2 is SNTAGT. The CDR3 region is CASSEAGGHGEQYF. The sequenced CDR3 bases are TGTGCCAGCAGTGAGGCCGGAGGACATGGCGAG.

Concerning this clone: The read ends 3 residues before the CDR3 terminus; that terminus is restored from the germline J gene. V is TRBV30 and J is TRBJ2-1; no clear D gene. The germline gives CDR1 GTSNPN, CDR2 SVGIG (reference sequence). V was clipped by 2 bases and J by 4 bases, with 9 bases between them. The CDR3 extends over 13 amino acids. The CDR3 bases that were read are TGTGCCTGGAGTACTGACTTTTACAATGAG. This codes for CAWSTDFYNE. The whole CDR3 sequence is CAWSTDFYNEQFF.

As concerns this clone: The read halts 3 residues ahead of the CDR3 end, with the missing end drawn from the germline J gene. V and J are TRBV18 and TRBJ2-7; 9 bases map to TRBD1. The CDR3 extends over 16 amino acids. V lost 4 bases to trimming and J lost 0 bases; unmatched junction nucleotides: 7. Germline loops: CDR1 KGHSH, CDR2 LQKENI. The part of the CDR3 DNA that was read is TGTGCCAGCTCACTACGGGACAGGGCCAGCTCCTACGAG. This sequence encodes CASSLRDRASSYE. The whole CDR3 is CASSLRDRASSYEQYF. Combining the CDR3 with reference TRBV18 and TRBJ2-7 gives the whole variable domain NAGVMQNPRHLVRRRGQEARLRCSPMKGHSHVYWYRQLPEEGLKFMVYLQKENIIDESGMPKERFSAEFPKEGPSILRIQQVVRGDSAAYFCASSLRDRASSYEQYFGPGTRLTVT.

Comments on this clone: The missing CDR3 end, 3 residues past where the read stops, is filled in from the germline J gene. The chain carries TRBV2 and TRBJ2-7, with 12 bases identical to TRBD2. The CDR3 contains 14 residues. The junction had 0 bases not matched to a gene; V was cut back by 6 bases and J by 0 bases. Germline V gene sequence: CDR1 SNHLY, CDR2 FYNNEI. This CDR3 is CASRTSGSSYEQYF. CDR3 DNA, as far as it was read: TGTGCCAGCAGGACTAGCGGGAGCTCCTACGAG.

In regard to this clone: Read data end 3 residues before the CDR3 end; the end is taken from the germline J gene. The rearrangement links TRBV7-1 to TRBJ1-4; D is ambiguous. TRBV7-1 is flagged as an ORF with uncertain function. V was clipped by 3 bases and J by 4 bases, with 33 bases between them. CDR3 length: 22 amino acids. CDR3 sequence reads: CASSSPHRLGRPTRRGNEKLFF. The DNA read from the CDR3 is TGTGCCAGCAGCTCGCCACACCGACTTGGACGGCCCACTCGCCGGGGTAATGAAAAA.

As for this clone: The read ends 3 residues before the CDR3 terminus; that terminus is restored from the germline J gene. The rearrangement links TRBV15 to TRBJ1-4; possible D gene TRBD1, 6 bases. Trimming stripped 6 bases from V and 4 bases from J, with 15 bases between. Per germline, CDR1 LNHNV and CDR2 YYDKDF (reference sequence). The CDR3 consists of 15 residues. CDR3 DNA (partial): TGTGCCACCAGAACCTCAGGACAGTATAATGAAAAA. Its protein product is CATRTSGQYNEK. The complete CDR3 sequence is CATRTSGQYNEKLFF.

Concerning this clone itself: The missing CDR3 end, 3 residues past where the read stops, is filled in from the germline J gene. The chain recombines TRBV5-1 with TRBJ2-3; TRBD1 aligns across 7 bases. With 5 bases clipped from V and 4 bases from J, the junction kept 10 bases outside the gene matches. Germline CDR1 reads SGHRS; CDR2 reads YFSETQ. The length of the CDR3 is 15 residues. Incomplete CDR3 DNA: TGCGCCAGCAGTCTCCTGGGACAGAAACCAGATACG. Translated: CASSLLGQKPDT. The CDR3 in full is CASSLLGQKPDTQYF. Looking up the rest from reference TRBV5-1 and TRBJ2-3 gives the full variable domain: KAGVTQTPRYLIKTRGQQVTLSCSPISGHRSVSWYQQTPGQGLQFLFEYFSETQRNKGNFPGRFSGRQFSNSRSEMNVSTLELGDSALYLCASSLLGQKPDTQYFGPGTRLTVL.

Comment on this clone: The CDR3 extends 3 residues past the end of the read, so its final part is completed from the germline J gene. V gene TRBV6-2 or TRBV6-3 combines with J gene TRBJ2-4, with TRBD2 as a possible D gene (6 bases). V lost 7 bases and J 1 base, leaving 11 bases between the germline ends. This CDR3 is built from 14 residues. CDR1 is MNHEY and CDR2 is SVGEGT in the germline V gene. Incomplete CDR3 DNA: TGTGCCAGCACCCAAGGAGGGGCCAAAAACATT. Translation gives CASTQGGAKNI. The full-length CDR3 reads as CASTQGGAKNIQYF.

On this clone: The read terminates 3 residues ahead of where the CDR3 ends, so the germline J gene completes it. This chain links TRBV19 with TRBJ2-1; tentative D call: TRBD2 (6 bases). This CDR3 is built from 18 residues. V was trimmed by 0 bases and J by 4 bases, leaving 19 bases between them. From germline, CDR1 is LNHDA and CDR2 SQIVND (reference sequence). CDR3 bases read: TGTGCCAGTAGTATAGATCCTCGGCTAGCGTCGGTGTACAATGAG. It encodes CASSIDPRLASVYNE. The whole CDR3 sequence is CASSIDPRLASVYNEQFF.

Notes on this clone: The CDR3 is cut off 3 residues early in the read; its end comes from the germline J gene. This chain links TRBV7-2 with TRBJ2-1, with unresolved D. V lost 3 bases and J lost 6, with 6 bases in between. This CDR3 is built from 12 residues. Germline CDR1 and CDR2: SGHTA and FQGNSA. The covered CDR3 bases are TGTGCCAGCAGCTTGAGAGGCAATGAG. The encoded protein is CASSLRGNE. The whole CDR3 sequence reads CASSLRGNEQFF. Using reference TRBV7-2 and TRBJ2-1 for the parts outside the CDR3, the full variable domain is GAGVSQSPSNKVTEKGKDVELRCDPISGHTALYWYRQSLGQGLEFLIYFQGNSAPDKSGLPSDRFSAERTGGSVSTLTIQRTQQEDSAVYLCASSLRGNEQFFGPGTRLTVL.

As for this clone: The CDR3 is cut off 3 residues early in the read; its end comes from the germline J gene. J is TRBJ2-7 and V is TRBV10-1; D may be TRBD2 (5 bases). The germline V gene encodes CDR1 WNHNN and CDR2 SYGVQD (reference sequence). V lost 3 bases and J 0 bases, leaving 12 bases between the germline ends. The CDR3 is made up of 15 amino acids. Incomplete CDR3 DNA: TGCGCCAGCAGTGACGGGGAGTTGGGCTCCTACGAG. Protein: CASSDGELGSYE. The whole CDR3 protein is CASSDGELGSYEQYF.